One and the same sample provided the 8 T cell receptor beta chains below, sequenced in a study of blood T cell repertoires in COVID-19. Repertoires were generated with immunoSEQ multiplex PCR, while TCRdb's copy carries only in-frame clones and drops some. The sample yields 97,000 or so clones, around 80% seen once. Sequencing input: peripheral blood. These receptor sequences come from a man aged 55 to 70 with acute or convalescent COVID-19.

V is TRBV25-1 and J is TRBJ1-5; TRBD1 aligns across 7 bases. Germline V gene sequence: CDR1 MGHDK, CDR2 SYGVNS. This CDR3 has 15 amino acids. The ends lost 4 bases at V and 5 bases at J; junction bases unmatched: 8. The CDR3 coding sequence is TGTGCCAGCAGTGGATGGACAGGTTCCGATCAGCCCCAGCATTTT. This sequence encodes CASSGWTGSDQPQHF.

The V gene is TRBV5-1, the J gene TRBJ1-5; D gene unclear. Per germline, CDR1 SGHRS and CDR2 YFSETQ. The CDR3 extends over 13 amino acids. V was cut by 5 bases and J by 8 bases, with 14 bases left in between. CDR3 bases: TGCGCCAGCAGACCTAAACCATTGGAGCCCCAGCATTTT. Its protein is CASRPKPLEPQHF.

CDR3 amino acids: CASSLSFGGEVFDEQFF. CDR3 sequence (DNA): TGTGCCAGCAGTTTATCGTTTGGCGGGGAGGTATTCGATGAGCAGTTCTTC. This chain connects TRBV27 to TRBJ2-1; tentative D call: TRBD2 (6 bases). V lost 0 bases, J lost 8 bases, and 20 bases lay in between. The CDR3 is 17 amino acids. The germline V gene has CDR1 MNHEY and CDR2 SMNVEV (reference sequence).

This clone was found a few times. The chain couples TRBV6-2 or TRBV6-3 to TRBJ1-2, with unresolved D. Germline assignment: CDR1 MNHEY and CDR2 SVGEGT. The CDR3 is 14 residues long. Trimming pared 5 bases from V and 0 bases from J, leaving 10 bases between. DNA of the CDR3: TGTGCCAGCAGTGACTGGACTTCTAACTATGGCTACACCTTC. It is translated as CASSDWTSNYGYTF.

CDR3 DNA: TGCGCCAGCAGCCAAGTTATCGGGACAGGGCATAGCAATCAGCCCCAGCATTTT. This codes for CASSQVIGTGHSNQPQHF. This chain uses TRBV4-3 with TRBJ1-5, with 9 nucleotides matching TRBD1. The V and J ends lost 1 base and 0 bases, in that order; junction bases with no gene match: 7. The CDR3 runs 18 residues. Germline CDR1 and CDR2: LGHNA and YSLEER.

The chain is built from TRBV2 and TRBJ1-2; 12 bases are a match to TRBD1. This CDR3 region has 16 residues. J was trimmed by 8 bases and V by 5 bases; bases with no gene match: 12. The germline CDR1 and CDR2 sequences are SNHLY and FYNNEI. The CDR3, as DNA: TGTGCCAGCAGTCCGGGACAGGGGGCGCGGAGACACGGCTACACCTTC. This encodes CASSPGQGARRHGYTF.

J is TRBJ2-7 and V is TRBV4-1; D call uncertain. Trimming took off 3 bases at V and 5 bases at J, with 5 bases between the two ends. CDR3 size: 11 residues. The V gene's germline CDR1 is MGHRA and CDR2 YSYEKL. This CDR3 reads CASSQQDEQYF. CDR3 in DNA: TGCGCCAGCAGCCAGCAGGACGAGCAGTACTTC.

This clone was seen a handful of times. The chain combines TRBV12-3 or TRBV12-4 with TRBJ2-2; TRBD1 might be the D (5 bases). Trimming stripped 1 base from V and 5 bases from J, with 5 bases between. This CDR3 is built from 13 residues. The CDR3 loop is CASSLGQTGELFF. CDR3 in DNA: TGTGCCAGCAGTTTAGGACAGACCGGGGAGCTGTTTTTT.